This T cell receptor beta chain was sequenced for a study of blood T cell repertoires in COVID-19. Per the original methods: Reference gene primers were amplified, and this amplification served to estimate nucleated cell counts. Produced via immunoSEQ multiplex PCR; TCRdb's table is partial and in-frame only. V and J calls and clone size are as listed in that table; D and trimming were resolved from the DNA. The sample carries some 220,000 clones, around four fifths recorded once. This CDR3 comprises 13 residues. Germline-derived CDR1 and CDR2 are MDHEN and SYDVKM. V lost 10 bases and J 0 bases, leaving 12 bases between the germline ends. Recruited during active infection, patients (from Seattle) were subsequently followed longitudinally.

The sequenced sample consisted of peripheral blood. The chain combines TRBV28 with TRBJ1-1; D possibly corresponds to TRBD1 (6 bases). The TCR comes from an older woman with COVID-19, enrolled during active disease. CDR3 nucleotides: TGTGCCATCGAGGGGGGGATGAACACTGAAGCTTTCTTT. It specifies CAIEGGMNTEAFF.